Presented here are 18 T cell receptor beta chains from one specimen sequenced in a study of control samples from healthy donors and cancer patients (dated by TCRdb to 2018 to 2020). Receptors were amplified or captured by the immunoSEQ multiplex PCR assay. The source is immuneACCESS, and TCRdb retained only in-frame sequences with V and J called. Part of the clones is not carried over; for the studies checked, unresolved V genes explain less than half of this, and the remainder is unexplained. The sample has more than 60,000 clones on record, 89% of them singletons. 9.5% of the sample rests with the top ten. Sequencing was carried out using PBMCs. Receptor source: a woman between 45 and 65 years old with colorectal cancer.

V usage is TRBV7-3 and J usage is TRBJ2-5; the match to TRBD2 covers 13 bases. The ends lost 5 bases at V and 5 bases at J; junction bases unmatched: 5. This CDR3 has 15 residues. Germline V gene lookup returns CDR1 SGHTA and CDR2 FQGTGA. The CDR3 nucleotides read TGTGCCAGCAGCCCCCAGGGACTAGCGGGGGAGACCCAGTACTTC. Translating gives CASSPQGLAGETQYF.

This clone showed up just a few times. CDR3 nucleotides: TGCGCCAGCAGCACGACCCCGGGGGGACAGGAGGCCTACACCTTC. It specifies CASSTTPGGQEAYTF. The chain couples TRBV5-1 to TRBJ1-2; TRBD1 agrees at 8 bases. The V gene's germline CDR1 is SGHRS and CDR2 YFSETQ. The CDR3 consists of 15 residues. V trimming: 4 bases; J trimming: 10 bases; junction bases outside the gene matches: 15.

This sequence joins TRBV21-1 and TRBJ2-5; the table's D gene call, TRBD2, was not cross checked with the DNA. TRBV21-1 is tagged as a pseudogene. This CDR3 has 18 amino acids. The CDR3 region is CASSTTWPFGGAGETQYF. For the CDR3, the DNA is TGTGCCAGCAGCACCACCTGGCCTTTCGGGGGGGCGGGGGAGACCCAGTACTTC.

This chain uses TRBV7-3 with TRBJ1-2; D gene unclear. With 5 bases removed from V and 0 bases from J, the gap between germline ends came to 13 bases. The CDR3 is 15 residues long. From germline, CDR1 is SGHTA and CDR2 FQGTGA. DNA for the CDR3: TGTGCCAGCAGCCTAAACTCCGGCCCTAACTATGGCTACACCTTC. Its protein product is CASSLNSGPNYGYTF.

This clone has a single count. The chain carries TRBV5-4 and TRBJ2-1, with 7 bases matching TRBD2. The CDR3 covers 20 residues. Germline CDR1 is SGHNT and CDR2 is YYREEE (reference sequence). Trimming took 0 bases from V and 0 from J; bases not matched to a gene: 15. Here the CDR3 DNA reads TGTGCCAGCAGCTTGGAAGTCCTGGCGGGGGACTCGAGCTCCTACAATGAGCAGTTCTTC. This sequence encodes CASSLEVLAGDSSSYNEQFF.

The chain joins TRBV3-1 (or the pseudogene TRBV3-2) to TRBJ2-3; 10 bases line up with TRBD1. The V and J ends lost 4 bases and 7 bases, in that order; junction bases with no gene match: 11. The CDR3 spans 16 residues. CDR1 is LGHDT, CDR2 YNNKEL, per germline (reference sequence). Here the CDR3 DNA reads TGTGCCAGCAGCCCGAAGGGGACAGGGGACAGGAATACGCAGTATTTT. As protein: CASSPKGTGDRNTQYF.

The rearrangement links TRBV6-6 to TRBJ2-1; a weak D match, TRBD1 (6 bases). Looked up from germline, CDR1 is MNHNY and CDR2 is SVGAGI (reference sequence). This CDR3 comprises 13 residues. Trimming shortened V by 7 bases and J by 9 bases, and 16 bases separated the two germline ends. The CDR3 DNA sequence: TGTGCCAGCACTATGACAGGCCCGGGTGAGCAGTTCTTC. It specifies CASTMTGPGEQFF.

V and J are TRBV19 and TRBJ1-5, with D possibly being TRBD1 (5 bases). V gave up 2 bases and J gave up 5 bases, with 7 bases separating them. CDR3 size: 13 residues. Germline lookup yields CDR1 LNHDA and CDR2 SQIVND (reference sequence). The CDR3, as DNA: TGTGCCAGTAGTATAATGGGGGATCAGCCCCAGCATTTT. Its protein product is CASSIMGDQPQHF.

V gene TRBV19 combines with J gene TRBJ1-6, with D uncertain. V shed 3 bases and J shed 10 bases, with 13 bases lying between them. Germline CDR1 LNHDA, CDR2 SQIVND (reference sequence). This CDR3 contains 14 residues. CDR3 amino acids: CASSILGLGSPLHF. The CDR3 DNA sequence: TGTGCCAGTAGTATTTTAGGGCTCGGATCACCCCTCCACTTT.

The chain links TRBV12-3 or TRBV12-4 to TRBJ2-5, with D hard to call. The CDR3 runs to 13 residues. Trimming removed 3 bases at V and 4 bases at J, with 9 bases between. The CDR3 loop reads CASSFRRRETQYF. The CDR3 DNA follows: TGTGCCAGCAGTTTCCGTCGGAGAGAGACCCAGTACTTC.

The chain couples TRBV15 to TRBJ2-3; 8 bases align to TRBD2. Germline-derived CDR1 and CDR2 are LNHNV and YYDKDF (reference sequence). The CDR3 is 16 amino acids. The ends lost 0 bases at V and 0 bases at J; junction bases unmatched: 2. CDR3 sequence: CATSRDSGGSTDTQYF. The CDR3 region has the DNA TGTGCCACCAGCAGAGATTCGGGGGGGAGCACAGATACGCAGTATTTT.

V and J are TRBV18 and TRBJ1-3; a weak D match, TRBD1 (6 bases). The CDR3 length is 15 residues. Germline V gives CDR1 KGHSH, CDR2 LQKENI. V was pared by 2 bases and J by 0 bases, with 8 bases between. The CDR3 region has the DNA TGTGCCAGCTCACCAGCAGGGGCCTCTGGAAACACCATATATTTT. This codes for CASSPAGASGNTIYF.

This chain joins TRBV6-1 and TRBJ1-2; D remains unclear. Trimming stripped 3 bases from V and 4 bases from J, with 9 bases between. The CDR3 length is 13 residues. Germline V lookup: CDR1 MNHNS, CDR2 SASEGT. CDR3 sequence reads: CASSEERFYGYTF. Written as DNA, the CDR3 is TGTGCCAGCAGTGAGGAGAGATTCTATGGCTACACCTTC.

This clone was seen just once. J is TRBJ1-3 and V is TRBV7-2, with 7 bases identical to TRBD1. V lost 2 bases to trimming and J lost 3 bases; unmatched junction nucleotides: 1. The germline V gene has CDR1 SGHTA and CDR2 FQGNSA. This CDR3 contains 14 residues. Here the CDR3 reads CASSLSGGGNTIYF. The CDR3 region has the DNA TGTGCCAGCAGCTTATCAGGGGGTGGAAACACCATATATTTT.

The table lists this clone with a count of one. The genes are TRBV27 and TRBJ1-2; D possibly corresponds to TRBD1 (6 bases). CDR1 is MNHEY, CDR2 SMNVEV, per germline (reference sequence). V was trimmed by 2 bases and J by 7 bases, leaving 14 bases between them. This CDR3 contains 14 residues. This CDR3 is CASSLTGSLGGYTF. In DNA form, the CDR3 reads TGTGCCAGCAGTTTAACAGGGTCTTTAGGTGGCTACACCTTC.

V is TRBV5-1 and J is TRBJ1-5, with 7 bases aligning to TRBD1. The CDR3 contains 15 residues. CDR1 is SGHRS and CDR2 is YFSETQ in the germline V gene. Losses at the gene ends were 0 bases for V and 2 bases for J; bases not matched to a gene: 2. CDR3 in amino acids: CASSLEGAGNQPQHF. CDR3 sequence (DNA): TGCGCCAGCAGCTTGGAGGGGGCTGGCAATCAGCCCCAGCATTTT.

V is TRBV10-3 and J is TRBJ2-5; TRBD2 matches at 11 bases. V shed 3 bases and J 3 bases; nucleotides not matched to a gene: 3. The CDR3 is 15 residues long. Germline lookup yields CDR1 ENHRY and CDR2 SYGVKD. This CDR3 is CAISDPLAGEETQYF. CDR3 DNA sequence: TGTGCCATCAGTGACCCACTAGCGGGGGAAGAGACCCAGTACTTC.

This clone appeared once. The CDR3 protein is CASRLTGGDGYTF. Here the CDR3 DNA reads TGTGCCAGCAGACTTACAGGGGGCGATGGCTACACCTTC. The genes are TRBV3-1 (or the pseudogene TRBV3-2) and TRBJ1-2; 9 bases line up with TRBD1. V lost 6 bases and J lost 6; bases outside the gene matches: 5. Germline V gene data show CDR1 as LGHDT and CDR2 as YNNKEL (reference sequence). The CDR3 sequence is 13 residues long.